A selection of T cell receptor beta chains follows, all from one sample in a study of T cell repertoires in cytomegalovirus infection. TCRdb ran MiXCR on the reads and lists one entry per CDR3 protein. The sample lists about 200,000 distinct CDR3 sequences; 8.5% to 10% were seen once. Sequenced input: PBMCs. These receptor sequences come from a human donor in good health (CMV status not recorded). Some clones in this sample may be carry-over from other donors' samples. The CDR3 runs from the conserved cysteine through the conserved F or W. The D gene is left open where the match is weak. Clone size is not always given. Where it is, it says once, few, many or a class for expanded clones.

clone_size	v_call	d_call	j_call	cdr3_nt	cdr3_aa
.	TRBV6-1	.	TRBJ2-7	TGTGCCAGCAGTGGGGCTTGGGACTCATCCTACGAGCAGTACTTC	CASSGAWDSSYEQYF
many	TRBV7-2	.	TRBJ2-1	TGTGCCAGCAGCCGCCAGAGGGTGGATGAGCAGTTCTTC	CASSRQRVDEQFF
.	TRBV5-4	.	TRBJ2-2	TGTGCCAGCAGCTTGGTCCTGAACACCGGGGAGCTGTTTTTT	CASSLVLNTGELFF
many	TRBV7-2	.	TRBJ1-5	TGTGCCAGCAGCTCGGGACCTTATAGCAATCAGCCCCAGCATTTT	CASSSGPYSNQPQHF
many	TRBV29-1	.	TRBJ2-6	TGCAGCGTTGAAGCGGGGGCTGGGGCCAACGTCCTGACTTTC	CSVEAGAGANVLTF
few	TRBV10-3	.	TRBJ1-2	TGTGCCACTGGGGCGGGGCCCGGCTACACCTTC	CATGAGPGYTF
few	TRBV27	TRBD1	TRBJ1-5	TGTGCCAGCAGTTGGGGGCAGGGGGTAGAGCCCCAGCATTTT	CASSWGQGVEPQHF
many	TRBV29-1	.	TRBJ1-2	TGCAGCGTCGGGGGGGGAGATGGCTATGGCTACACCTTC	CSVGGGDGYGYTF
many	TRBV7-2	TRBD2	TRBJ2-1	TGTGCCAGCAGAATAGCGGGGGGGCGCAATGAGCAGTTCTTC	CASRIAGGRNEQFF
many	TRBV20-1	TRBD2	TRBJ2-3	TGCAGTGCTAGTCTTCCGGGAGGTAACACAGATACGCAGTATTTT	CSASLPGGNTDTQYF
few	TRBV5-4	.	TRBJ2-1	TGTGCCAGCAGCTTGGCCGGTTTGGATGAGCAGTTCTTC	CASSLAGLDEQFF
many	TRBV7-9	.	TRBJ1-5	TGTGCCAGCAGCTCTCTTCCCAGGGGAGATCAGCCCCAGCATTTT	CASSSLPRGDQPQHF
many	TRBV5-4	TRBD2	TRBJ2-2	TGTGCCACCCATAGCGGGGGGATTGCGAACACCGGGGAGCTGTTTTTT	CATHSGGIANTGELFF
many	TRBV29-1	.	TRBJ1-4	TGCAGCGTTGAACTGGGAGGGGGTGAAAAACTGTTTTTT	CSVELGGGEKLFF
many	TRBV12-3/TRBV12-4	TRBD2	TRBJ2-1	TGTGCCAGCAGTTTCTTAGGGGACTATAGGTACAATGAGCAGTTCTTC	CASSFLGDYRYNEQFF
many	TRBV23-1	TRBD2	TRBJ2-1	TGCGCCAGCAGTCAATCGGAGGGGCGGGGAGGGAGGACTAACAATGAGCAGTTCTTC	CASSQSEGRGGRTNNEQFF
many	TRBV6-5	.	TRBJ1-1	TGTGCCAGCAGTCCTCAACCGGGGGGAGAAGCTTTCTTT	CASSPQPGGEAFF
.	TRBV20-1	.	TRBJ1-5	TGCAGTGCTAGATTAGCCGGGACGGACAATCAGCCCCAGCATTTT	CSARLAGTDNQPQHF
few	TRBV29-1	TRBD1	TRBJ1-2	TGCAGCGAGAGGGGGCCTCGTGGCTACACCTTC	CSERGPRGYTF
many	TRBV5-5	.	TRBJ2-1	TGTGCCAGCAGCTCACCTCTTAGGGACGTTAGTGAGCAGTTCTTC	CASSSPLRDVSEQFF